One and the same sample provided the 15 T cell receptor beta chains below, sequenced in a study of T cells in Graves' hyperthyroidism and ophthalmopathy. Amplification targeted TCR beta CDR3 regions from RNA transcripts. First-round RT-PCR targeting the TCR CDR3 was performed with the HTBI primer set. MiXCR was run by TCRdb on the multiplex PCR reads, yielding one entry per CDR3 protein. The sample shows 690,000 or so distinct CDR3 sequences, around 20% of them seen only once. Sequencing input: blood. All receptors derive from a woman in her 50s with Graves' hyperthyroidism that later progressed to Graves' ophthalmopathy.

The chain employs TRBV9 and TRBJ1-2; perhaps TRBD1 as D (6 bases). Germline CDR1 SGDLS, CDR2 YYNGEE. The CDR3 is made up of 15 amino acids. Trimming left V 3 bases short and J 4 bases short, with 16 bases between. CDR3 region: CASSEGDGRLYGYTF. DNA for the CDR3: TGTGCCAGCAGCGAGGGGGATGGTCGACTCTATGGCTACACCTTC.

The chain is built from TRBV20-1 and TRBJ1-5; 10 nucleotides line up with TRBD1. Per germline, CDR1 DFQATT and CDR2 SNEGSKA (reference sequence). This CDR3 is 13 amino acids long. V dropped 6 bases and J dropped 4; count of bases not matched to a gene: 3. The CDR3 DNA sequence: TGCAGTGCAATGGACAGGGGGAATCAGCCCCAGCATTTT. The encoded protein is CSAMDRGNQPQHF.

This clonotype was seen ten or more times. The chain uses TRBV27 and TRBJ1-1, with a tentative D call TRBD1 (5 bases). The V end lost 3 bases, the J end lost 2 bases, and 13 bases lay between the germline ends. The germline V gene encodes CDR1 MNHEY and CDR2 SMNVEV (reference sequence). CDR3 length: 15 amino acids. This CDR3 reads CASSFTRGTNTEAFF. Written as DNA, the CDR3 is TGTGCCAGCAGTTTTACCCGAGGGACCAACACTGAAGCTTTCTTT.

The chain couples TRBV12-3 or TRBV12-4 to TRBJ1-2, with 8 bases fitting TRBD1. The V segment lost 6 bases and the J segment 4 bases; nucleotides outside the gene matches: 10. CDR3 length: 15 residues. The CDR3 nucleotides are TGTGCCAGCAGCCTTACCGGGACAGGTCCCTATGGCTACACCTTC. Its translation: CASSLTGTGPYGYTF.

The chain carries TRBV19 and TRBJ1-2, with TRBD1 matching 7 bases. Germline V gives CDR1 LNHDA, CDR2 SQIVND (reference sequence). The CDR3 is 13 residues long. V gave up 5 bases and J gave up 6 bases; unmatched junction bases: 6. This CDR3 reads CASSPRQGHGYTF. CDR3 DNA: TGTGCCAGTAGTCCCAGACAGGGCCATGGCTACACCTTC.

This clonotype was seen a few times. The junction shows a germline mismatch at one end, possibly a read error. The rearrangement joins TRBV5-1 to TRBJ1-3; a weak D match, TRBD1 (5 bases). The germline V gene encodes CDR1 SGHRS and CDR2 YFSETQ. The CDR3 consists of 13 residues. CDR3 amino acids: CASKEGRGNTIYF. CDR3 sequence (DNA): TGCGCCAGCAAGGAGGGACGGGGAAATACCATATATTTT. The variable domain in full, with the rest retrieved from reference TRBV5-1 and TRBJ1-3, is KAGVTQTPRYLIKTRGQQVTLSCSPISGHRSVSWYQQTPGQGLQFLFEYFSETQRNKGNFPGRFSGRQFSNSRSEMNVSTLELGDSALYLCASKEGRGNTIYFGEGSWLTVV.

This clonotype was detected a few times. The rearrangement links TRBV7-8 to TRBJ1-3, with TRBD1 matching over 7 bases. The germline gives CDR1 SGHVS, CDR2 FQNEAQ. With 1 base clipped from V and 0 bases from J, the junction kept 12 bases outside the gene matches. This CDR3 region has 19 residues. CDR3 coding DNA: TGTGCCAGCAGCTTAGTGATGGCGACAGGGAGCACCTCTGGAAACACCATATATTTT. Its translation is CASSLVMATGSTSGNTIYF.

This chain joins TRBV29-1 and TRBJ2-2; 8 nucleotides match TRBD2. The CDR3 has 13 residues. The V and J ends lost 7 bases and 4 bases, in that order; junction bases with no gene match: 5. The germline CDR1 and CDR2 sequences are SQVTM and ANQGSEA. DNA for the CDR3: TGCAGCGGAAGCGGGGGAGCCACCGGGGAGCTGTTTTTT. This translates into CSGSGGATGELFF.

Ten or more counts support this clonotype. The chain carries TRBV2 and TRBJ1-4, with D maybe TRBD1 (5 bases). Per the germline V gene, CDR1 is SNHLY and CDR2 is FYNNEI. V dropped 3 bases and J dropped 10 bases, with 15 bases sitting between them. This CDR3 has 14 residues. CDR3 sequence: CASSDAGTERKLFF. In nucleotides, the CDR3 is TGTGCCAGCAGTGACGCCGGGACCGAGCGAAAACTGTTTTTT.

This clonotype was counted ten times or more. The rearrangement uses TRBV2 and TRBJ2-2; D not resolved. The V end lost 3 bases, the J end lost 6 bases, and 8 bases lay between the germline ends. Germline V gene lookup returns CDR1 SNHLY and CDR2 FYNNEI. The CDR3 length is 13 residues. CDR3 sequence (DNA): TGTGCCAGCAGTGACCTGAAGCCCGGGGAGCTGTTTTTT. It specifies CASSDLKPGELFF.

This clonotype was observed many times. The J gene is TRBJ2-2, the V gene TRBV7-6; D unresolved. The CDR3 has 15 residues. Germline V gene sequence: CDR1 SGHVS, CDR2 FNYEAQ. The V end was cut by 2 bases, the J end by 2 bases, with 9 bases between. The CDR3 DNA is TGTGCCAGCAGCTTACGCCCAATTAACACCGGGGAGCTGTTTTTT. Protein sequence: CASSLRPINTGELFF.

This clonotype showed up many times. Written as DNA, the CDR3 is TGTGCCAGCAGTTCCTCCGGGCCGACTAGCGGGGGGGAACGACAAGAGACCCAGTACTTC. Translating it yields CASSSSGPTSGGERQETQYF. The chain employs TRBV28 and TRBJ2-5, with 14 bases lining up with TRBD2. CDR1 and CDR2 from the germline V gene are MDHEN and SYDVKM. The CDR3 covers 20 residues. Unmatched junction bases numbered 15, after V lost 4 bases and J lost 2 bases.

The chain links TRBV5-4 to TRBJ2-3; D is ambiguous. This CDR3 comprises 15 residues. Per germline, CDR1 SGHNT and CDR2 YYREEE (reference sequence). V was trimmed by 5 bases and J by 0 bases, leaving 13 bases between them. In nucleotides, the CDR3 is TGTGCCAGCAGACCTACGTCGTATAGCACAGATACGCAGTATTTT. It codes for CASRPTSYSTDTQYF. Together with reference TRBV5-4 and TRBJ2-3, the CDR3 gives the full variable domain: ETGVTQSPTHLIKTRGQQVTLRCSSQSGHNTVSWYQQALGQGPQFIFQYYREEENGRGNFPPRFSGLQFPNYSSELNVNALELDDSALYLCASRPTSYSTDTQYFGPGTRLTVL.

The chain recombines TRBV3-1 with TRBJ2-2; TRBD2 might be the D (6 bases). The CDR3 loop spans 15 amino acids. V lost 0 bases to trimming and J lost 6 bases, with 11 bases between them. The V gene's germline CDR1 is LGHDT and CDR2 YNNKEL (reference sequence). Here the CDR3 reads CASSQDLARAGELFF. The CDR3 DNA follows: TGTGCCAGCAGCCAAGACCTAGCGCGGGCCGGGGAGCTGTTTTTT.

This clonotype was counted ten times or more. The chain recombines TRBV7-9 with TRBJ2-7, with TRBD2 as a possible D gene (6 bases). The CDR3 contains 16 residues. From germline, CDR1 is SEHNR and CDR2 FQNEAQ (reference sequence). V was shortened by 4 bases and J by 1 base, with 17 bases between the two germline ends. The DNA of the CDR3 is TGTGCCAGCAGCTCCGGTCCCGGGGGAGGATCCTACGAGCAGTACTTC. As protein: CASSSGPGGGSYEQYF.